A selection of T cell receptor beta chains follows, all from one sample in a study of shared clonotypes between healthy human individuals. Sequenced by immunoSEQ multiplex PCR; TCRdb stores in-frame clones only, minus some. The table includes under 2.5 million clones, around 90% detected once. The specimen sequenced was naive CD4+ T cells from PBMCs. All receptors come from a man between 18 and 35 years old in good health. Some clones in this sample may be carry-over from other donors' samples. The CDR3 runs from the conserved cysteine through the conserved F or W. The D gene is left open where the match is weak. Size is omitted from some rows. Given values are once, few, many or a class for expanded clones.

D gene	clone size	V gene	J gene	CDR3 DNA	CDR3 protein
-	-	TRBV7-2	TRBJ1-2	TGTGCCAGCAGCATGTCGACTAACTATGGCTACACCTTC	CASSMSTNYGYTF
-	-	TRBV6-1	TRBJ2-6	TGTGCCAGCAGTGAAGGCCGTCGGGGGGCCAACGTCCTGACTTTC	CASSEGRRGANVLTF
-	-	TRBV9	TRBJ1-5	TGTGCCAGCAGCGGTGGCACGGGGAATAGCAATCAGCCCCAGCATTTT	CASSGGTGNSNQPQHF
-	-	TRBV19	TRBJ2-7	TGTGCCAGTAGTCCCCGAGAGGGGAACTCCTACGAGCAGTACTTC	CASSPREGNSYEQYF
-	-	TRBV5-6	TRBJ2-1	TGTGCCAGCAGCCGCACCCACAATGAGCAGTTCTTC	CASSRTHNEQFF
-	-	TRBV2	TRBJ1-2	TGTGCCAGCAGTGGGGTCCGAGCTAACTATGGCTACACCTTC	CASSGVRANYGYTF
TRBD2	-	TRBV4-3	TRBJ2-7	TGCGCCAGCAGCCAAGATGTAGGGACTAGCGGGAGGAGCTCCTACGAGCAGTACTTC	CASSQDVGTSGRSSYEQYF
TRBD2	-	TRBV7-2	TRBJ2-2	TGTGCCAGCAGCTTAGGGTGGATAGCGGGACACACCGGGGAGCTGTTTTTT	CASSLGWIAGHTGELFF
-	-	TRBV25-1	TRBJ2-3	TGTGCCAGCAGTGAATCCTCAGGGTTTACGCAGTATTTT	CASSESSGFTQYF
TRBD1	-	TRBV28	TRBJ2-3	TGTGCCAGCACCCCCGGGACAGGGTCTACAGATACGCAGTATTTT	CASTPGTGSTDTQYF
TRBD1	-	TRBV5-6	TRBJ2-3	TGTGCCAGCAGCTTACTCTGGACAGGCTCCACAGATACGCAGTATTTT	CASSLLWTGSTDTQYF
TRBD2	-	TRBV6-1	TRBJ2-1	TGTGCCAGCAGTGACGCCTCCCGGGGGGGGTACAATGAGCAGTTCTTC	CASSDASRGGYNEQFF
-	-	TRBV28	TRBJ1-1	TGTGCCAGCAGGGGATATCCAGGGGATGGGGCTGAAGCTTTCTTT	CASRGYPGDGAEAFF
-	-	TRBV4-2	TRBJ2-1	TGTGCCAGCAGCCAAGACCGGCAGTACAATGAGCAGTTCTTC	CASSQDRQYNEQFF
TRBD2	-	TRBV7-9	TRBJ2-1	TGTGCCAGCAGCTTAAGGACTAGCGGAAACAATGAGCAGTTCTTC	CASSLRTSGNNEQFF
-	-	TRBV28	TRBJ1-3	TGTGCCAGCAGTTTGTCGGGGGGGCCTGGAAACACCATATATTTT	CASSLSGGPGNTIYF
-	-	TRBV11-2	TRBJ2-3	TGTGCCAGCAGCCCCAGCACAGATACGCAGTATTTT	CASSPSTDTQYF
-	-	TRBV2	TRBJ2-7	TGTGCCAGCAGAAGGGGGGACTCCTACGAGCAGTACTTC	CASRRGDSYEQYF
TRBD2	-	TRBV5-1	TRBJ2-3	TGCGCCAGCACGGCGGGAGGGCCAGATACGCAGTATTTT	CASTAGGPDTQYF
-	once	TRBV29-1	TRBJ2-7	TGCAGCGTTGCCCCTCAGCGAGGGAGATCAGAGCAGTACTTC	CSVAPQRGRSEQYF
TRBD2	-	TRBV27	TRBJ2-2	TGTGCCAGCAGTCCCCCACCAAGACTAGCCCCAAACACCGGGGAGCTGTTTTTT	CASSPPPRLAPNTGELFF
TRBD1	once	TRBV29-1	TRBJ2-7	TGCAGCGTTAAACAGGGGGCCTACGAGCAGTACTTC	CSVKQGAYEQYF
-	-	TRBV18	TRBJ2-7	TGTGCCAGCTCACCCCGGCCCTACGAGCAGTACTTC	CASSPRPYEQYF
-	-	TRBV25-1	TRBJ2-7	TGTGCCAGCGGCCGGGGAACCTACGAGCAGTACTTC	CASGRGTYEQYF
-	-	TRBV30	TRBJ2-7	TGTGCCTGGAACCCCGGGCTGGGCCCCTACGAGCAGTACTTC	CAWNPGLGPYEQYF
TRBD1	-	TRBV9	TRBJ2-7	TGTGCCAGCAGCCCCGCCCCGGGACAGGCGGATTTGAATTACGAGCAGTACTTC	CASSPAPGQADLNYEQYF
-	-	TRBV2	TRBJ1-4	TGTGCCAGCAGTGCCGAGGGAGGAAAGGGCGAAAAACTGTTTTTT	CASSAEGGKGEKLFF
TRBD1	few	TRBV6-1	TRBJ1-2	TGTGCCAGCAGTGAATCCGGGACAGGACTCTATGGCTACACCTTC	CASSESGTGLYGYTF
-	-	TRBV9	TRBJ1-1	TGTGCCAGCAGCGCCCTGGACGGGGTGAACACTGAAGCTTTCTTT	CASSALDGVNTEAFF
-	-	TRBV4-2	TRBJ2-3	TGTGCCAGCAGCCAAGAAATCTTCACCAATACGCAGTATTTT	CASSQEIFTNTQYF
-	few	TRBV5-1	TRBJ1-1	TGCGCCAGCAGCTTGGAGGGGCAGACTGAAGCTTTCTTT	CASSLEGQTEAFF
-	-	TRBV5-5	TRBJ1-5	TGTGCCAGCAGCTTGGGGGTTCAGGGGCGGGCCCAGCATTTT	CASSLGVQGRAQHF
-	-	TRBV7-6	TRBJ2-3	TGTGCCAGCAGCTTAGGAGGGGCAGGGAGTGCAGATACGCAGTATTTT	CASSLGGAGSADTQYF
-	-	TRBV4-3	TRBJ1-3	TGCGCCAGCAGCCACCTGGCCCCACAGGGCTCTGGAAACACCATATATTTT	CASSHLAPQGSGNTIYF
-	-	TRBV7-3	TRBJ2-3	TGTGCCAGCAGCTTAGGATCGGCAGATACGCAGTATTTT	CASSLGSADTQYF
-	-	TRBV2	TRBJ1-1	TGTGCCAGCAACCCCGCAATGGGACGGATGAACACTGAAGCTTTCTTT	CASNPAMGRMNTEAFF
TRBD1	-	TRBV28	TRBJ2-2	TGTGCCAGCAGTTTAAGGACAGGGGGCACCGGGGAGCTGTTTTTT	CASSLRTGGTGELFF
-	-	TRBV18	TRBJ2-7	TGTGCCAGCTCATCCGGGACGGCCAAATACGAGCAGTACTTC	CASSSGTAKYEQYF
-	-	TRBV30	TRBJ1-3	TGTGCCTGGACCGTGGGGGGGGCTACTTGGTCTGGAAACACCATATATTTT	CAWTVGGATWSGNTIYF
-	-	TRBV6-1	TRBJ1-5	TGTGCCAGCAGTGAAGCGCCGAGTTCCTTTCAGCCCCAGCATTTT	CASSEAPSSFQPQHF
-	-	TRBV2	TRBJ2-7	TGTGCCAGCTTAAGAGGTCTTGGCTACGAGCAGTACTTC	CASLRGLGYEQYF
TRBD1	once	TRBV4-3	TRBJ1-6	TGCGCCAGCAGCCAAGGTGGGACAGTAGGGTCACCCCTCCACTTT	CASSQGGTVGSPLHF
-	-	TRBV6-1	TRBJ1-2	TGTGCCACTACCGCGTTCTCCCCCTATGGCTACACCTTC	CATTAFSPYGYTF
-	-	TRBV7-9	TRBJ2-7	TGTGCCAGCAGCTTAGCCGGGTTATTCTACGAGCAGTACTTC	CASSLAGLFYEQYF
TRBD2	once	TRBV7-2	TRBJ2-7	TGTGCCAGCAGCTTAGGAAGTAGCGGGCGTTCGGCCTACGAGCAGTACTTC	CASSLGSSGRSAYEQYF
TRBD1	-	TRBV28	TRBJ2-5	TGTGCCAGCAGTTTCGGGACAGCCCCCCGTGGGCAAGAGACCCAGTACTTC	CASSFGTAPRGQETQYF
TRBD1	-	TRBV25-1	TRBJ2-7	TGTGCCAGCAGCGTGACAGGGGGCATCCACGAGCAGTACTTC	CASSVTGGIHEQYF
TRBD1	-	TRBV10-3	TRBJ2-1	TGTGCCATCAGAACCCGGACAGGAAATGAGCAGTTCTTC	CAIRTRTGNEQFF
-	-	TRBV6-6	TRBJ1-2	TGTGCCAGCAGTCTCGAGGGAGGTCTTTATGGCTACACCTTC	CASSLEGGLYGYTF
TRBD2	-	TRBV6-1	TRBJ2-7	TGTGCCAGCAACATTCAAGGGGAGGGTTCCTACGAGCAGTACTTC	CASNIQGEGSYEQYF
TRBD1	-	TRBV19	TRBJ1-5	TGTGCCAGTAGTCTCCCGGGACAGGGTAGCAATCAGCCCCAGCATTTT	CASSLPGQGSNQPQHF
-	few	TRBV2	TRBJ1-5	TGTGCCAGCAGGGCTAGCCAGCCCCAGCATTTT	CASRASQPQHF
-	-	TRBV5-1	TRBJ1-3	TGCGCCAGCAGCTTTTCGGACAGCTCTGGAAACACCATATATTTT	CASSFSDSSGNTIYF
-	-	TRBV28	TRBJ2-7	TGTGCCAGCAGTTCCTTCTTAAGGGCATCGGCCTCTACCTACGAGCAGTACTTC	CASSSFLRASASTYEQYF
-	-	TRBV9	TRBJ2-7	TGTGCCAGCAGCGGAGCACCACCGTTCTACGAGCAGTACTTC	CASSGAPPFYEQYF
-	-	TRBV6-4	TRBJ2-7	TGTGCCAGCAGTAGGGGGAAATGGGTCGGATCCTACGAGCAGTACTTC	CASSRGKWVGSYEQYF
-	-	TRBV6-5	TRBJ2-5	TGTGCCAGCAGTTTGGTGGCCCCCGCCCAGTACTTC	CASSLVAPAQYF
-	-	TRBV9	TRBJ2-2	TGTGCCAGCAGCCTTCCTAACATAGAAACCCGGCCCTGGAACACCGGGGAGCTGTTTTTT	CASSLPNIETRPWNTGELFF
TRBD2	once	TRBV28	TRBJ2-5	TGTGCCAGCAGTTTCCTTATAGAACTAGCGGGAGGGTTTGAGACCCAGTACTTC	CASSFLIELAGGFETQYF